The clone carrying this T cell receptor beta chain was recorded many times. The data originate from a study of T cells in Graves' hyperthyroidism and ophthalmopathy. Amplification of TCR beta CDR3 regions was performed using RNA transcripts as template. The TCR CDR3 was amplified in a first-round RT-PCR using the HTBI primer set. TCRdb reprocessed the multiplex PCR reads with MiXCR, giving one entry per CDR3 protein. The sample yields roughly 200,000 distinct CDR3 sequences, roughly 18% seen once. Germline V lookup: CDR1 DFQATT, CDR2 SNEGSKA (reference sequence). This CDR3 spans 12 amino acids. Trimming left V 2 bases short and J 7 bases short, with 9 bases between.

The specimen sequenced was blood. The V and J genes are TRBV20-1 and TRBJ1-5; no clear D gene. The source of this sequence is a man in his forties or fifties with Graves' hyperthyroidism. This chain's CDR3 is CSARSSVQPQHF. CDR3 sequence (DNA): TGCAGTGCTAGATCGAGTGTCCAGCCCCAGCATTTT.